Here is one T cell receptor beta chain with its context. This specimen belongs to a study of blood T cell repertoires in COVID-19. In the study overall: Sources were T cells, B-cell-depleted T cells, or PBMCs; the material itself was cDNA or gDNA.

Germline V lookup: CDR1 SEHNR, CDR2 FQNEAQ (reference sequence). The CDR3 extends over 15 amino acids. Trimming removed 5 bases at V and 9 bases at J, with 17 bases between. In the authors' workflow: Cell counts per sample came from amplifying reference gene primers. Produced via immunoSEQ multiplex PCR; TCRdb's table is partial and in-frame only. Clone size and V and J calls were adopted from that table, with D and trimming inferred from the DNA. This table holds over 150,000 clones, under 90% found once. The clonotype comes from a human donor in a cohort sampled during active COVID-19. The sequenced material came from peripheral blood. J is TRBJ1-6 and V is TRBV7-9; unclear D gene. CDR3 sequence reads: CASSPLVDQSSPLHF. The CDR3 DNA follows: TGTGCCAGCAGCCCCCTAGTGGATCAAAGTTCACCCCTCCACTTT. Full variable domain (missing parts from reference TRBV7-9 and TRBJ1-6): DTGVSQNPRHKITKRGQNVTFRCDPISEHNRLYWYRQTLGQGPEFLTYFQNEAQLEKSRLLSDRFSAERPKGSFSTLEIQRTEQGDSAMYLCASSPLVDQSSPLHFGNGTRLTVT.